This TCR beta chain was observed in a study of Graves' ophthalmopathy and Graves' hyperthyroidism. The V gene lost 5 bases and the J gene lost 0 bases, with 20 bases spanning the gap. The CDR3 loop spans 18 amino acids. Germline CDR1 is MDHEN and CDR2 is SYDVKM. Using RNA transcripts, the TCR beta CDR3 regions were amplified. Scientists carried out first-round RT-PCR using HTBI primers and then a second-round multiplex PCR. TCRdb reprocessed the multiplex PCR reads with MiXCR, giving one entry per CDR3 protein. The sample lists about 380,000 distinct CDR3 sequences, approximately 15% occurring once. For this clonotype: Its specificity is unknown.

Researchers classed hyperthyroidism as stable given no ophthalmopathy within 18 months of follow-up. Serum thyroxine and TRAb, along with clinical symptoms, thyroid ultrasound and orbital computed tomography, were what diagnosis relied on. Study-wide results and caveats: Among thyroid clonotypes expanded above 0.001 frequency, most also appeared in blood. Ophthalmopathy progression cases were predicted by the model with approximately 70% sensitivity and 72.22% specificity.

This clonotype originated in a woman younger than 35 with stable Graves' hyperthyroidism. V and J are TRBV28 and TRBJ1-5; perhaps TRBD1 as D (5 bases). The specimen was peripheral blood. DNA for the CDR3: TGTGCCAGCAGTCCCCTGAACCGGACACGTTATAGCAATCAGCCCCAGCATTTT. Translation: CASSPLNRTRYSNQPQHF. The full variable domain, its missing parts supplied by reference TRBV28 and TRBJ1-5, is DVKVTQSSRYLVKRTGEKVFLECVQDMDHENMFWYRQDPGLGLRLIYFSYDVKMKEKGDIPEGYSVSREKKERFSLILESASTNQTSMYLCASSPLNRTRYSNQPQHFGDGTRLSIL.